This T cell receptor (beta chain) was documented in a study of identifying expanded T cells in peripheral blood. Whole-study results and caveats: Clone count variance between approximately two-week samples rose with total template count.

Only in-frame clones appear in the TCRdb table, and some are missing; sequencing was by immunoSEQ multiplex PCR. Of some 70,000 clones in the sample, roughly 90% are singletons; the top ten hold more than 2.5%. The CDR3 extends over 15 amino acids. Germline V lookup: CDR1 MNHNS, CDR2 SASEGT. V was clipped by 3 bases and J by 2 bases, with 12 bases between them. Concerning this clone itself: Its antigen is not identified.

This chain links TRBV6-1 with TRBJ2-3, with a weak D call TRBD1 (6 bases). The source is a person aged 18-70 years in good health. Sequencing was performed on blood. This chain's CDR3 is CASSERQANTDTQYF. For the CDR3, the DNA is TGTGCCAGCAGTGAGAGACAGGCCAACACAGATACGCAGTATTTT.